Sequencing of this T cell receptor (beta chain) was carried out in a study of blood T cells in healthy people across ages (dated by TCRdb to about 2015). Broadly, across the study: In model experiments, roughly one uniquely barcoded TCR beta cDNA molecule per two T cells was captured by template switching. The donors were split into four age groups: young (average about 15 years), middle-aged (more than 35), aged (over 55) and long-lived (about 74). Age-related changes in TCR beta repertoire diversity were measured in the study by deep sequencing normalized with unique cDNA molecular identifiers. To avoid experimental bias, donors of different ages were distributed randomly across sequencing lanes. Two additional independent replicas of 1 million unique cDNA reads from the same blood draw were analyzed for two donors (one aged 18 to 29 and one aged 80 or older).

General findings and caveats noted by the study authors: Observed TCR beta diversity per million T cells fell roughly linearly with age, and a significant reduction was already apparent by age roughly 40. Bulk unsorted PBMC profiling prevented conclusive comparison of naive and antigen-experienced compartments. There was a strong correlation between observed TCR beta diversity and the percentage of naive T cells measured by flow cytometry. Estimates of total diversity based on one million sequenced T cells were considered lower bounds and underestimates. Donor CMV infection status was unknown, potentially confounding age-related changes in expanded clonotypes. Compared with the aged group, more naive CD4+ T cells, fewer expanded clones and increased TCR diversity were shown by the long-lived group, suggesting age selection.

The germline V gene encodes CDR1 SQVTM and CDR2 ANQGSEA. From the cysteine up to the phenylalanine, the CDR3 has a length of 13 residues. Of the read, only the CDR3 DNA is kept; its 39 bases are in frame from base 1. Library generation was performed with 5' RACE. TCRdb names Illumina HiSeq 2500 as the instrument used. A second PCR of about 6 to 11 cycles was run with a J-beta primer mix and a sample-barcoded 5' primer. A unique molecular identifier was introduced onto each TCR beta cDNA molecule by a template-switch 5' adaptor carrying 12 random nucleotides. At least 3 million CDR3-containing paired-end reads were obtained from each sample. First-strand cDNA synthesis was performed from all RNA using the Mint cDNA synthesis kit, with priming by a TRBC-specific oligonucleotide. Following uracil-DNA glycosylase treatment, a first 18-cycle PCR with universal primers M1SS and BC2_uni_R was performed on all cDNA. Per the source publication's procedure: Normalization of each sample was performed by random selection of 1 million high-quality reads, each carrying a distinct molecular identifier. Reads with shared molecular identifiers were discarded instead of being binned into consensus sequences. MiTCR, set to a Q25 quality threshold and the strictest error-elimination algorithm, was used for CDR3 identification, clonotype clustering and error correction. A nonparametric unseen species model using Euler transformation provided a lower-bound estimate of total TCR beta diversity. TCRdb's own reprocessing of the public reads used fastp at Q25 and MiXCR and kept productive beta chains. CDR3 protein duplicates are merged, each entry listing the most common genes and DNA. TCRdb, not the authors, supplied the V and J calls. Counted in this sample were roughly 1,500,000 distinct CDR3 sequences; 42% of them appeared once. Under 8% of the sample is held by the ten biggest clonotypes.

Donors were about 36 systemically healthy Caucasian individuals from Russia aged about 6 to 100 years. Each donor gave 8 to 10 milliliters of peripheral blood, drawn into EDTA-treated Vacutainer tubes. Ficoll-Paque density-gradient centrifugation was used to isolate PBMCs, with at least 6.5 million obtained per sample. Total RNA, at least 5 micrograms per sample, was extracted from PBMCs with Trizol reagent. The percentages of naive CD45RAhigh/CD27high T cells were determined by flow cytometry on a PBMC aliquot from every donor. Worth noting for this clonotype: It lacks a known antigen. One junction end disagrees with the germline gene, perhaps due to a read error.

Rearrangement joined TRBV29-1 to TRBJ2-1, with the D gene uncertain. Sequences were obtained from blood. This clonotype was obtained from a woman younger than 30 in good health. This receptor carries the CDR3 CNVFAPSYNEQFF. The DNA sequence is TGCAACGTTTTTGCCCCCTCCTACAATGAGCAGTTCTTC.